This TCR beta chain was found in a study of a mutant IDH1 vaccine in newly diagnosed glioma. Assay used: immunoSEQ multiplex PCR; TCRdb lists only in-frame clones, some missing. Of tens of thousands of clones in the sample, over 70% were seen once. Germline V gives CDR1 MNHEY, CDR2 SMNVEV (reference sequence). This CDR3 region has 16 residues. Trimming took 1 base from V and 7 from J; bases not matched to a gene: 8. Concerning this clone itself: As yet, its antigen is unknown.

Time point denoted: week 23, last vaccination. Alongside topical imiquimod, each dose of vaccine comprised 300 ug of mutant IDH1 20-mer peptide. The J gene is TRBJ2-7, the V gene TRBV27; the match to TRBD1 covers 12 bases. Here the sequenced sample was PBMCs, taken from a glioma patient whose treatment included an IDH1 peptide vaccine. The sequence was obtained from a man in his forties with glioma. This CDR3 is CASSLFQGTGGEEQYF. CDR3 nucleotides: TGTGCCAGCAGTTTATTCCAGGGGACAGGGGGCGAAGAGCAGTACTTC.